A selection of T cell receptor beta chains follows, all from one sample in a study of shared clonotypes between healthy human individuals. Generated by immunoSEQ multiplex PCR, the TCRdb table keeps only in-frame clones and is missing some. In the table there are hundreds of thousands of clones, roughly 80% of which are singletons. The sample consisted of PBMCs. All receptors come from a woman aged 40 to 50 in good health. Some clones in this sample may be carry-over from other donors' samples. The CDR3 runs from the conserved cysteine through the conserved F or W.

CDR3,V,J
CASSLEMVRENTEAFF,TRBV7-4,TRBJ1-1
CAWDRSGNQPQHF,TRBV30,TRBJ1-5
CASSQRGTYNEQFF,TRBV4-1,TRBJ2-1
CASSLMGNYGYTF,TRBV13,TRBJ1-2
CASSQPGLARYNEQFF,TRBV4-1,TRBJ2-1
CASSLKQGKFFEQFF,TRBV5-1,TRBJ2-1
CATSRWLAGVVTDTQYF,TRBV15,TRBJ2-3
CASSETENYGYTF,TRBV5-5,TRBJ1-2
CASSASGELFF,TRBV9,TRBJ2-2
CASSLAGRAQETQYF,TRBV5-1,TRBJ2-5
CSAAPDSSAAGTQYF,TRBV29-1,TRBJ2-5
CASSLDSGTGYTF,TRBV5-8,TRBJ1-2
CASSLATGARNTEAFF,TRBV5-4,TRBJ1-1
CAWSEGRTEAFF,TRBV30,TRBJ1-1
CASGLATTGGTSSGNTIYF,TRBV12-5,TRBJ1-3
CATLTSGERYEQYF,TRBV10-3,TRBJ2-7
CASSRGRGNEKLFF,TRBV7-2,TRBJ1-4
CASSFDLLAGANTGELFF,TRBV5-1,TRBJ2-2